This T cell receptor beta chain originates from a study of CD8+CD57+ T cells in acquired aplastic anemia. As concerns this clonotype: One junction end does not reproduce the germline sequence, and a read error may be involved.

Genomic DNA acted as the template from which TCR beta VDJ combination and CDR3 sequence profiling were carried out. TCRdb re-analysed the reads in MiXCR, keeping a single row per CDR3 protein. The data hold 98,000 or so distinct CDR3 sequences, with 40% to 60% observed a single time. Germline CDR1 and CDR2: MGHDK and SYGVNS. The CDR3 length is 18 residues. The sample was sorted CD4+, CD8+, or CD8+CD57+ T cells (not recorded which) from PBMCs. The TCR sequence derives from a human donor in good health, serving as a control. V is TRBV25-1 and J is TRBJ2-7, with D possibly TRBD1 on 5 matching bases. The DNA of the CDR3 is TGTGCCAGTAGTGAGTCTCCCTTAAGCAGGGCCACAGGCTACGAGCAGTACTTC. As protein: CASSESPLSRATGYEQYF.